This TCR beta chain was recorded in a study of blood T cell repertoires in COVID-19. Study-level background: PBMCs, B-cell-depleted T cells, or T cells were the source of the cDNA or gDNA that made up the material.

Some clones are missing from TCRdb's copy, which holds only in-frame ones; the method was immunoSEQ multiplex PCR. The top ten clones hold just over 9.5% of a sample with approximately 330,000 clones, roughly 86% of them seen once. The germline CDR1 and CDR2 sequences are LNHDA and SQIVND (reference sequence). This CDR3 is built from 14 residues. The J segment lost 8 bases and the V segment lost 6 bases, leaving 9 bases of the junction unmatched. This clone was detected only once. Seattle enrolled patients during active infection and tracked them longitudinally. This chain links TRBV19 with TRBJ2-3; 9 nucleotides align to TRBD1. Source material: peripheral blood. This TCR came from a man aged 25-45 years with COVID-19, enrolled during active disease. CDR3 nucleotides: TGTGCCAGTAGCGAACAGGGGGCGCGGGGTACGCAGTATTTT. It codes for CASSEQGARGTQYF.